This paragraph reports one T cell receptor beta chain. The target antigen is unknown. This specimen comes from a study of T cells after yellow fever vaccination. Points from the study as a whole: A secondary response was less intense yet reached its peak sooner, at day 5 versus 15.

The CDR3 is 15 amino acids. CDR1 is LGHNA, CDR2 YSLEER, per germline. The ends were cut back, 0 bases at V and 5 bases at J, with 13 bases in the middle. TCRdb redid the calling of the 5' RACE reads with MiXCR, one entry per CDR3 protein. This table holds 300,000 to 400,000 distinct CDR3 sequences, more than 8.5% found once. The source material was PBMCs, sampled on the day of the first yellow fever vaccination. This chain uses TRBV4-3 with TRBJ2-5; D is tentatively TRBD1 or TRBD2 (5 bases each). The TCR sequence derives from a man younger than 30 who received the YFV17D yellow fever vaccine. DNA of the CDR3: TGCGCCAGCAGCCAAGATGGCAGGGAGTGGGAGACCCAGTACTTC. The encoded protein is CASSQDGREWETQYF.